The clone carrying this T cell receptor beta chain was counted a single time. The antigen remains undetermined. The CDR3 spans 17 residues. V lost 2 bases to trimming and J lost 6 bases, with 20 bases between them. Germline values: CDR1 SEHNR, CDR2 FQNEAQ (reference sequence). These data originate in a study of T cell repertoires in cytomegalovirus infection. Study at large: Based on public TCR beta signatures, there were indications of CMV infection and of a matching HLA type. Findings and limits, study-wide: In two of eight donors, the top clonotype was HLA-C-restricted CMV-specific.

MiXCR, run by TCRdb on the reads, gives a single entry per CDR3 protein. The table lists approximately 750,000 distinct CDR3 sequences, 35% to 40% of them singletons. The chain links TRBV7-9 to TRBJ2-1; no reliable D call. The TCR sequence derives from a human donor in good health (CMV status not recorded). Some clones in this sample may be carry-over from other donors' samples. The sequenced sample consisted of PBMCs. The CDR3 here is CASSLSSRRAGSNEQFF. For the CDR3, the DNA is TGTGCCAGCAGCTTATCCTCACGACGTGCCGGATCCAATGAGCAGTTCTTC.